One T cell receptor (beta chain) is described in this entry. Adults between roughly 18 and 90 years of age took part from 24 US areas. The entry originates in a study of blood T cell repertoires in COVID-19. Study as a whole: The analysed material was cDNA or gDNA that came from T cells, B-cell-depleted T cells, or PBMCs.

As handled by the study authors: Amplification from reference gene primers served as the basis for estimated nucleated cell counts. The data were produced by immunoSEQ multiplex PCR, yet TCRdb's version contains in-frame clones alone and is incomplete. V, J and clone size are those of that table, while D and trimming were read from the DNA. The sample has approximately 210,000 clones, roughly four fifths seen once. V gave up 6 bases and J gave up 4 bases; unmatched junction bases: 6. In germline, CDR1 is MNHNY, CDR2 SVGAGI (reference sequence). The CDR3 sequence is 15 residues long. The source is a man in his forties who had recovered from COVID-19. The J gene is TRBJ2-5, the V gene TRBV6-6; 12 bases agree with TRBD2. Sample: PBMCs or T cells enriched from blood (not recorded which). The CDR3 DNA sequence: TGTGCCAGCAGCCCCCTAGCGGGAGGGCGAGAGACCCAGTACTTC. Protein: CASSPLAGGRETQYF.